This T cell receptor beta chain originates from a study of blood T cell repertoires in COVID-19. V lost 8 bases and J lost 3; bases outside the gene matches: 13. The germline V gene has CDR1 SQVTM and CDR2 ANQGSEA. The CDR3 sequence is 17 residues long. Repertoires were generated with immunoSEQ multiplex PCR, while TCRdb's copy carries only in-frame clones and drops some. The repertoire holds roughly 150,000 clones, with approximately 80% as singletons. The chain combines TRBV29-1 with TRBJ2-7; the match to TRBD2 covers 16 bases. The receptor was isolated from an elderly woman with acute or convalescent COVID-19. The sample consisted of peripheral blood. CDR3 in DNA: TGCAGCATTTCCCCCGGGACTAGCGGGAGGGGAAACTACGAGCAGTACTTC. It codes for CSISPGTSGRGNYEQYF.